The 9 T cell receptor beta chains below come from one sample, sequenced in a study of blood T cell repertoires in COVID-19. Clones were read by immunoSEQ multiplex PCR, and TCRdb kept only the in-frame ones, dropping some. The sample lists roughly 88,000 clones, 55% to 80% occurring once. The sample taken for sequencing was peripheral blood. These receptor sequences come from a woman aged 60-75 years in a cohort sampled during active or convalescent COVID-19.

This rearrangement joins TRBV7-2 to TRBJ2-2; D may be TRBD1 (5 bases). CDR1 is SGHTA and CDR2 is FQGNSA in the germline V gene. V shed 1 base and J shed 5 bases, with 11 bases lying between them. The CDR3 is made up of 15 amino acids. The CDR3 reads CASSLGREATGELFF. DNA of the CDR3: TGTGCCAGCAGCTTAGGCAGGGAAGCGACCGGGGAGCTGTTTTTT.

The chain uses TRBV6-2 or TRBV6-3 and TRBJ2-1, with 8 bases that match TRBD1. Germline assignment: CDR1 MNHEY and CDR2 SVGEGT. This CDR3 is 15 amino acids long. After removal of 2 bases from V and 2 bases from J, the junction contained 2 bases not matched to a gene. The CDR3 DNA sequence: TGTGCCAGCAGTTACCGGACAGGGACCTACAATGAGCAGTTCTTC. It is translated as CASSYRTGTYNEQFF.

V and J are TRBV7-8 and TRBJ2-1, with 8 bases identical to TRBD2. The germline CDR1 and CDR2 sequences are SGHVS and FQNEAQ. Losses at the gene ends were 1 base for V and 4 bases for J; bases not matched to a gene: 3. CDR3 size: 15 residues. The CDR3 spells CASSLGLAKYNEQFF. The CDR3 coding sequence is TGTGCCAGCAGCTTAGGACTAGCGAAATACAATGAGCAGTTCTTC.

The CDR3 protein is CASSLGRLYGYTF. The CDR3 bases are TGTGCCAGCAGCCTCGGCAGGCTCTATGGCTACACCTTC. This chain joins TRBV12-3 or TRBV12-4 and TRBJ1-2; D is unclear. The V end lost 6 bases, the J end lost 4 bases, and 12 bases lay between the germline ends. The CDR3 spans 13 residues.

The chain combines TRBV6-5 with TRBJ1-1; D gene unclear. Trimming removed 7 bases from V and 6 bases from J, with 15 bases in between. CDR1 is MNHEY, CDR2 SVGAGI, per germline. This CDR3 comprises 13 residues. This chain's CDR3 is CASITWARAEAFF. DNA of the CDR3: TGTGCCAGCATTACGTGGGCGCGGGCTGAAGCTTTCTTT.

In the case of this clone: Other nucleotide sequences from this sample produce the same CDR3. The chain recombines TRBV6-5 with TRBJ1-2, with 12 nucleotides matching TRBD1. The V and J ends lost 5 bases and 7 bases, in that order; junction bases with no gene match: 2. This CDR3 comprises 13 residues. Germline V gives CDR1 MNHEY, CDR2 SVGAGI. The chain's CDR3 is CASSRDRGLGYTF. The CDR3 DNA reads TGTGCCAGCAGTCGGGACAGGGGGCTTGGCTACACCTTC.

This chain joins TRBV6-5 and TRBJ2-7; D gene ambiguous. Trimming left V 4 bases short and J 7 bases short, with 8 bases between. The CDR3 loop spans 11 amino acids. Germline loops: CDR1 MNHEY, CDR2 SVGAGI. DNA for the CDR3: TGTGCCAGCAGTTCCAGCGTAGAGCAGTACTTC. It encodes CASSSSVEQYF.

This clone was detected once. This chain uses TRBV6-5 with TRBJ1-2; D remains ambiguous. Germline V gene lookup returns CDR1 MNHEY and CDR2 SVGAGI. The V end lost 2 bases, the J end lost 2 bases, and 6 bases lay between the germline ends. The CDR3 is 13 residues long. CDR3 amino acids: CASSYGRNYGYTF. The CDR3 DNA reads TGTGCCAGCAGTTACGGCAGGAACTATGGCTACACCTTC.

V gene TRBV15 combines with J gene TRBJ2-1; 8 nucleotides agree with TRBD1. Germline assignment: CDR1 LNHNV and CDR2 YYDKDF (reference sequence). This CDR3 is built from 15 residues. V shed 0 bases and J 7 bases; nucleotides not matched to a gene: 5. The CDR3 nucleotides are TGTGCCACCAGCAGAGATAGGCAGGGGGCGAATGAGCAGTTCTTC. As protein: CATSRDRQGANEQFF.